Each of the 18 T cell receptor beta chains below was sequenced from the same sample in a study of blood T cell repertoires in COVID-19. TCRdb keeps only in-frame clones here, not all; method: immunoSEQ multiplex PCR. The sample holds some 110,000 clones; roughly 82% are singletons and the top ten take about 27%. What was sequenced was peripheral blood. Receptor source: a man aged 55 to 69 with acute or convalescent COVID-19.

The chain uses TRBV5-4 and TRBJ2-5; no clear D. Germline lookup yields CDR1 SGHNT and CDR2 YYREEE (reference sequence). The CDR3 runs 14 residues. V was cut by 3 bases and J by 2 bases, with 11 bases left in between. CDR3 sequence reads: CASSSDPGQETQYF. For the CDR3, the DNA is TGTGCCAGCAGCTCCGATCCAGGACAAGAGACCCAGTACTTC.

The genes are TRBV7-2 and TRBJ2-7; D is unclear. Trimming pared 2 bases from V and 2 bases from J, leaving 16 bases between. The CDR3 covers 16 residues. Germline values: CDR1 SGHTA, CDR2 FQGNSA. CDR3 sequence reads: CASSLNPVATTYEQYV. CDR3 nucleotides: TGTGCCAGCAGCTTAAATCCGGTGGCGACAACCTACGAGCAGTACGTC.

The rearrangement uses TRBV9 and TRBJ1-3; D call uncertain. V was trimmed by 3 bases and J by 5 bases, leaving 18 bases between them. Per the germline V gene, CDR1 is SGDLS and CDR2 is YYNGEE. The CDR3 has 16 residues. CDR3 sequence (DNA): TGTGCCAGCAGCGCTTACCCTAGCTCATATCGAAACACCATATATTTT. This translates into CASSAYPSSYRNTIYF.

The CDR3 spells CASSQAGVSYNEQFF. The CDR3 DNA reads TGTGCCAGCAGCCAAGCGGGAGTTTCGTACAATGAGCAGTTCTTC. The rearrangement links TRBV5-5 to TRBJ2-1, with 8 bases that match TRBD2. CDR3 size: 15 residues. The V gene's germline CDR1 is SGHKS and CDR2 YYEKEE (reference sequence). V gave up 4 bases and J gave up 4 bases; unmatched junction bases: 7.

The chain recombines TRBV2 with TRBJ1-6; TRBD1 matches 7 bases. Germline V gene lookup returns CDR1 SNHLY and CDR2 FYNNEI. The CDR3 contains 15 residues. V gave up 4 bases and J gave up 4 bases; unmatched junction bases: 4. As DNA, the CDR3 is TGTGCCAGCAGTGTCCGGACAGGTTATAATTCACCCCTCCACTTT. Residues: CASSVRTGYNSPLHF.

Of note for this clone: Relative to the germline gene, one junction end is altered; a read error may explain this. The V gene is TRBV5-6, the J gene TRBJ1-2; TRBD1 matches 7 bases. There are 12 residues in the CDR3. Germline assignment: CDR1 SGHDT and CDR2 YYEEEE. The CDR3 region has the DNA TGTGCCAGCAGCTTGGACCGGACAGGCCCTGCCTTC. As protein: CASSLDRTGPAF.

The chain combines TRBV19 with TRBJ1-5; 7 bases are a match to TRBD1. The CDR3 runs to 13 residues. V lost 11 bases, J lost 4 bases, and 8 bases stayed unmatched. From germline, CDR1 is LNHDA and CDR2 SQIVND (reference sequence). This CDR3 is CAASTGENQPQHF. The DNA for the CDR3 is TGTGCCGCATCAACAGGGGAGAATCAGCCCCAGCATTTT.

This clone was detected only a few times. This sequence joins TRBV4-1 and TRBJ1-2; 9 nucleotides align to TRBD1. CDR1 and CDR2 from the germline V gene are MGHRA and YSYEKL. Trimming took 4 bases from V and 6 from J; bases not matched to a gene: 6. The CDR3 spans 14 residues. The CDR3 nucleotides are TGCGCCAGCAGCCTTACCGGGACAGGGAATGGCTACACCTTC. This encodes CASSLTGTGNGYTF.

The rearrangement uses TRBV2 and TRBJ1-2; D remains ambiguous. This CDR3 spans 12 amino acids. The germline V gene encodes CDR1 SNHLY and CDR2 FYNNEI. V shed 6 bases and J shed 14 bases, with 19 bases lying between them. CDR3 coding DNA: TGTGCCAGCAGGGACGGACGCGACGCGGGTACCTTC. Translating it yields CASRDGRDAGTF.

The chain is built from TRBV7-9 and TRBJ2-1; D is perhaps TRBD2 (6 bases). Per the germline V gene, CDR1 is SEHNR and CDR2 is FQNEAQ (reference sequence). V lost 5 bases, J lost 6 bases, and 8 bases lay in between. CDR3 length equals 12 residues. The CDR3 loop is CASSGGGNEQFF. CDR3 nucleotides: TGTGCCAGCAGCGGGGGAGGCAATGAGCAGTTCTTC.

The V and J genes are TRBV27 and TRBJ2-2; 10 bases are shared with TRBD2. The germline CDR1 and CDR2 sequences are MNHEY and SMNVEV (reference sequence). The ends lost 1 base at V and 4 bases at J; junction bases unmatched: 6. CDR3 size: 17 residues. CDR3 DNA: TGTGCCAGCAGTTTATTTAGCGGGAGGATAATCACCGGGGAGCTGTTTTTT. This translates into CASSLFSGRIITGELFF.

The chain combines TRBV5-4 with TRBJ2-1, with D perhaps TRBD1 (5 bases). The CDR3 extends over 15 amino acids. Deletions cut 1 base from V and 10 bases from J, with 18 bases between. CDR1 SGHNT and CDR2 YYREEE come from the germline V gene (reference sequence). CDR3 loop: CASSLPRTASGEQFF. The CDR3 DNA sequence: TGTGCCAGCAGCTTGCCTCGGACGGCTTCAGGGGAGCAGTTCTTC.

CDR3 in DNA: TGCAGCGTTGAAGAAGTAGCGACCGGGGAGCTGTTTTTT. Translated, it gives CSVEEVATGELFF. This sequence joins TRBV29-1 and TRBJ2-2; tentatively, D is TRBD2 (5 bases). The CDR3 spans 13 residues. CDR1 is SQVTM, CDR2 ANQGSEA, per germline. Trimming shortened V by 0 bases and J by 5 bases, and 7 bases separated the two germline ends.

V usage is TRBV4-2 and J usage is TRBJ2-3; D call uncertain. Germline loops: CDR1 LGHNA, CDR2 YNFKEQ. V shed 1 base and J shed 2 bases, with 13 bases lying between them. The CDR3 has 16 residues. CDR3 residues: CASSQAVRSTTDTQYF. CDR3 bases: TGTGCCAGCAGCCAAGCCGTTCGGAGTACCACAGATACGCAGTATTTT.

The chain links TRBV9 to TRBJ1-1; possibly TRBD1 for D (6 bases). The germline V and J ends were trimmed by 3 bases and 3 bases, with 15 bases remaining between them. In germline, CDR1 is SGDLS, CDR2 YYNGEE. CDR3 length equals 15 residues. The CDR3 coding sequence is TGTGCCAGCAGCGCCTGGACAGCCAGCGACACTGAAGCTTTCTTT. This codes for CASSAWTASDTEAFF.

The chain recombines TRBV5-1 with TRBJ2-5, with a weak D call TRBD2 (6 bases). Germline V gene data show CDR1 as SGHRS and CDR2 as YFSETQ. Trimming took 3 bases from V and 5 from J, leaving 14 bases between them. The CDR3 loop spans 14 amino acids. CDR3 sequence reads: CASSSGVPGETQYF. CDR3 DNA sequence: TGCGCCAGCAGCTCGGGAGTTCCAGGGGAGACCCAGTACTTC.

The V call is TRBV6-4, the J call TRBJ2-2; no clear D. The CDR3 length is 13 residues. Germline V gene lookup returns CDR1 MRHNA and CDR2 SNTAGT. With 0 bases removed from V and 6 bases from J, the gap between germline ends came to 5 bases. CDR3 DNA sequence: TGTGCCAGCAGTGACTCGTACTCCGGGGAGCTGTTTTTT. This codes for CASSDSYSGELFF.

DNA of the CDR3: TGTGCCAGCAGCTTAATAACTGGCGGGGAGCTGTTTTTT. Translated, it gives CASSLITGGELFF. This chain uses TRBV11-1 with TRBJ2-2; D call uncertain. Per germline, CDR1 SGHAT and CDR2 FQDESV (reference sequence). V lost 2 bases and J lost 7, with 8 bases in between. The CDR3 spans 13 residues.